This paragraph reports one TCR beta chain. The CDR3 loop spans 15 amino acids. Germline lookup yields CDR1 SGHAT and CDR2 FQNNGV. Trimming removed 5 bases from V and 2 bases from J, with 12 bases in between. This record comes from a study of control samples from healthy donors and cancer patients. The method was immunoSEQ multiplex PCR; TCRdb's version includes in-frame clones alone and lacks a portion of them. Of approximately 100,000 clones listed, 84% were seen once; the top ten hold about 35%. The source material was PBMCs. The source is a man aged 70-80 years with lung cancer. The chain has TRBV11-2 and TRBJ2-2; D is possibly TRBD1 (5 bases). Here the CDR3 DNA reads TGTGCCAGCAGCCGACAGTTCCCCAACACCGGGGAGCTGTTTTTT. Residues: CASSRQFPNTGELFF.